The clone carrying this T cell receptor (beta chain) came up many times. Generated by immunoSEQ multiplex PCR, the TCRdb table keeps only in-frame clones and is missing some. In total the sample includes about 1,400 clones, none of them seen once. This specimen comes from a study of T cells after posttransplantation cyclophosphamide. Treatment was busulfan-fludarabine conditioning, a marrow graft, and cyclophosphamide on days +3 and +4. The V and J ends lost 1 base and 1 base respectively, with 10 bases between them. This CDR3 is 15 amino acids long. This rearrangement joins TRBV12-3 or TRBV12-4 to TRBJ2-5, with TRBD2 as a possible D gene (7 bases). The specimen comprised PBMCs, sampled after an allogeneic stem cell transplant with post-transplant cyclophosphamide. This receptor was identified in a male patient between 25 and 40 years old who received an allogeneic stem cell transplant from a related donor, was CMV-positive, and had acute GVHD only. Some of these T cells may belong to the graft donor. The CDR3 region is CASSLGGGRQETQYF. Written as DNA, the CDR3 is TGTGCCAGCAGTTTAGGGGGGGGGCGCCAAGAGACCCAGTACTTC.